The rows below give T cell receptor beta chains drawn from one sample of a study of blood T cell repertoires in COVID-19. Method: immunoSEQ multiplex PCR; TCRdb's copy keeps in-frame clones and lacks some. The repertoire holds some 74,000 clones, with roughly 90% as singletons. The sequenced material came from peripheral blood. The source is a man aged 45-65 years with COVID-19, enrolled during active disease. Both conserved end residues are part of each CDR3. D genes are given only for firm matches. Clone size is given for some rows only: seen once, a few or many times, or a class if the clone is expanded.

V: TRBV2; D: -; size: -; J: TRBJ2-7; CDR3: CASTLGAEQYF; DNA: TGTGCCAGCACCCTTGGGGCCGAGCAGTACTTC
V: TRBV5-1; D: TRBD1; size: once; J: TRBJ2-6; CDR3: CASSDNRGDSSGANVLTF; DNA: TGCGCCAGCAGCGATAACAGGGGGGATTCGTCTGGGGCCAACGTCCTGACTTTC
V: TRBV27; D: TRBD1; size: -; J: TRBJ2-7; CDR3: CAIRDRGDEQYF; DNA: TGTGCCATCCGGGACAGGGGGGATGAGCAGTACTTC
V: TRBV11-3; D: -; size: -; J: TRBJ1-1; CDR3: CASSITENTEAFF; DNA: TGTGCCAGCAGCATTACAGAGAACACTGAAGCTTTCTTT
V: TRBV2; D: -; size: -; J: TRBJ2-2; CDR3: CASGSNRAGGELFF; DNA: TGTGCCAGCGGGTCGAACAGGGCTGGCGGGGAGCTGTTTTTT
V: TRBV11-2; D: -; size: -; J: TRBJ1-1; CDR3: CASSFLSPNTEAFF; DNA: TGTGCCAGCAGCTTTCTAAGTCCGAACACTGAAGCTTTCTTT
V: TRBV19; D: TRBD1; size: -; J: TRBJ1-5; CDR3: CASRDSAIDQPQHF; DNA: TGTGCCAGCCGGGACAGCGCAATCGATCAGCCCCAGCATTTT
V: TRBV15; D: TRBD2; size: -; J: TRBJ2-5; CDR3: CATSREGGGLAGGETQYF; DNA: TGTGCCACCAGCAGAGAGGGGGGGGGCCTAGCGGGAGGAGAGACCCAGTACTTC
V: TRBV28; D: TRBD2; size: -; J: TRBJ2-3; CDR3: CASRRRLAGTNTDTQYF; DNA: TGTGCCAGCAGACGAAGACTCGCCGGGACTAACACAGATACGCAGTATTTT
V: TRBV30; D: TRBD1; size: -; J: TRBJ1-2; CDR3: CAWSQGAGYGYTF; DNA: TGTGCCTGGAGTCAGGGGGCAGGCTATGGCTACACCTTC
V: TRBV5-1; D: TRBD2; size: -; J: TRBJ2-5; CDR3: CASSYWSSGKTQYF; DNA: TGCGCCAGCAGTTATTGGTCTAGCGGGAAGACCCAGTACTTC
V: TRBV9; D: -; size: -; J: TRBJ2-6; CDR3: CASSGGGANVLTF; DNA: TGTGCCAGCAGCGGAGGTGGGGCCAACGTCCTGACTTTC
V: TRBV19; D: TRBD2; size: -; J: TRBJ2-5; CDR3: CASTPSGRRQETQYF; DNA: TGTGCCAGTACTCCTAGCGGGAGGAGACAAGAGACCCAGTACTTC
V: TRBV9; D: TRBD1; size: -; J: TRBJ2-1; CDR3: CASSVGGQGANNEQFF; DNA: TGTGCCAGCAGCGTAGGTGGGCAGGGGGCCAACAATGAGCAGTTCTTC
V: TRBV18; D: -; size: -; J: TRBJ2-5; CDR3: CASSPEQVQETQYF; DNA: TGTGCCAGCTCACCCGAACAAGTACAAGAGACCCAGTACTTC
V: TRBV30; D: TRBD1; size: -; J: TRBJ1-2; CDR3: CAWNIQGNYGYTF; DNA: TGTGCCTGGAACATACAGGGGAACTATGGCTACACCTTC
V: TRBV2; D: -; size: -; J: TRBJ2-5; CDR3: CASTLQGLEETQYF; DNA: TGTGCCAGCACCCTACAGGGATTGGAAGAGACCCAGTACTTC
V: TRBV2; D: -; size: -; J: TRBJ1-5; CDR3: CASNPGTPYSNQPQHF; DNA: TGTGCCAGCAATCCAGGAACGCCGTATAGCAATCAGCCCCAGCATTTT
V: TRBV10-3; D: TRBD1; size: -; J: TRBJ2-3; CDR3: CAIRSTGPGTDTQYF; DNA: TGTGCCATCAGATCGACAGGGCCCGGAACAGATACGCAGTATTTT
V: TRBV3-1/TRBV3-2; D: -; size: -; J: TRBJ2-1; CDR3: CASSQGWGTHSGEQFF; DNA: TGTGCCAGCAGCCAAGGGTGGGGGACTCATTCGGGTGAGCAGTTCTTC
V: TRBV28; D: TRBD2; size: -; J: TRBJ2-1; CDR3: CASRSGGAGNEQFF; DNA: TGTGCCAGCAGATCCGGGGGGGCAGGCAATGAGCAGTTCTTC
V: TRBV7-8; D: TRBD1; size: -; J: TRBJ2-5; CDR3: CASSIITGDATQYF; DNA: TGTGCCAGCAGCATCATAACAGGGGATGCGACCCAGTACTTC
V: TRBV5-1; D: TRBD1; size: -; J: TRBJ1-2; CDR3: CASSLGQGLLLYGYTF; DNA: TGCGCCAGCAGCTTGGGACAGGGCCTATTACTCTATGGCTACACCTTC
V: TRBV12-3/TRBV12-4; D: -; size: -; J: TRBJ1-1; CDR3: CASIPPGGAAFF; DNA: TGTGCCAGCATCCCGCCGGGGGGGGCGGCTTTCTTT
V: TRBV19; D: TRBD2; size: -; J: TRBJ2-2; CDR3: CASSFQGGDTGELFF; DNA: TGTGCCAGTAGTTTCCAGGGAGGGGACACCGGGGAGCTGTTTTTT
V: TRBV2; D: -; size: -; J: TRBJ1-6; CDR3: CASSEGQGSNSPLHF; DNA: TGTGCCAGCAGTGAAGGGCAGGGCAGTAATTCACCCCTCCACTTT
V: TRBV15; D: TRBD2; size: -; J: TRBJ2-1; CDR3: CATSRTGTSGWTEQFF; DNA: TGTGCCACCAGCAGAACGGGGACTAGCGGGTGGACTGAGCAGTTCTTC
V: TRBV15; D: TRBD2; size: -; J: TRBJ2-5; CDR3: CATSRDSGRQETQYF; DNA: TGTGCCACCAGCAGAGATAGCGGGAGGCAAGAGACCCAGTACTTC
V: TRBV14; D: TRBD2; size: -; J: TRBJ2-7; CDR3: CASSQEGLPSSYEQYF; DNA: TGTGCCAGCAGCCAAGAGGGACTACCGAGCTCCTACGAGCAGTACTTC
V: TRBV2; D: -; size: -; J: TRBJ1-4; CDR3: CASTKTETTNEKLFF; DNA: TGTGCCAGTACTAAGACAGAAACAACTAATGAAAAACTGTTTTTT
V: TRBV4-2; D: -; size: -; J: TRBJ2-2; CDR3: CASSQEGLAGELFF; DNA: TGTGCCAGCAGCCAAGAGGGCCTTGCCGGGGAGCTGTTTTTT
V: TRBV5-6; D: -; size: -; J: TRBJ2-6; CDR3: CASSWDSGSGANVLTF; DNA: TGTGCCAGCAGCTGGGACTCGGGCTCTGGGGCCAACGTCCTGACTTTC
V: TRBV7-7; D: -; size: -; J: TRBJ2-3; CDR3: CASSLGPGDTQYF; DNA: TGTGCTAGCAGCTTAGGGCCTGGAGATACGCAGTATTTT
V: TRBV7-9; D: TRBD1; size: -; J: TRBJ1-5; CDR3: CASSRAGTGGGNQPQHF; DNA: TGTGCCAGCAGCCGAGCCGGGACAGGGGGCGGCAATCAGCCCCAGCATTTT
V: TRBV21-1; D: -; size: -; J: TRBJ2-1; CDR3: CASSGRGDTSSYNEQFF; DNA: TGTGCCAGCAGCGGCCGCGGCGATACTAGCTCCTACAATGAGCAGTTCTTC
V: TRBV5-6; D: -; size: -; J: TRBJ2-1; CDR3: CASSSAGTTGEQFF; DNA: TGTGCCAGCAGCTCGGCCGGGACAACCGGAGAGCAGTTCTTC
V: TRBV7-2; D: TRBD1; size: -; J: TRBJ2-7; CDR3: CASSFLRQGYEQYF; DNA: TGTGCCAGCAGCTTCCTGAGACAGGGGTACGAGCAGTACTTC
V: TRBV19; D: -; size: -; J: TRBJ2-6; CDR3: CASSIENRNGANVLTF; DNA: TGTGCCAGTAGTATAGAGAACAGAAATGGGGCCAACGTCCTGACTTTC
V: TRBV18; D: -; size: once; J: TRBJ1-1; CDR3: CASSLSLNTEAFF; DNA: TGTGCCAGCTCACTTTCCTTGAACACTGAAGCTTTCTTT
V: TRBV30; D: TRBD2; size: once; J: TRBJ2-2; CDR3: CAWSPASGNTGELFF; DNA: TGTGCCTGGAGCCCAGCTAGCGGAAACACCGGGGAGCTGTTTTTT
V: TRBV6-5; D: -; size: -; J: TRBJ2-3; CDR3: CASSSRGFGTDTQYF; DNA: TGTGCCAGCAGTTCCAGGGGCTTCGGCACAGATACGCAGTATTTT
V: TRBV19; D: TRBD2; size: -; J: TRBJ2-1; CDR3: CASSRPTDPGLVLGEQFF; DNA: TGTGCCAGTAGTCGCCCGACTGACCCGGGACTAGTTCTGGGTGAGCAGTTCTTC
V: TRBV4-2; D: TRBD1; size: -; J: TRBJ1-6; CDR3: CASSQGTGGAGDSPLHF; DNA: TGTGCCAGCAGCCAGGGGACAGGGGGCGCCGGGGATTCACCCCTCCACTTT
V: TRBV27; D: -; size: -; J: TRBJ2-1; CDR3: CASSLSWQGNEQFF; DNA: TGTGCCAGCAGTTTATCCTGGCAGGGGAATGAGCAGTTCTTC
V: TRBV19; D: TRBD2; size: -; J: TRBJ2-1; CDR3: CASTLGTSEGNEQFF; DNA: TGTGCCAGTACCTTAGGGACTAGCGAAGGCAATGAGCAGTTCTTC
V: TRBV9; D: TRBD1; size: -; J: TRBJ2-7; CDR3: CASSAGPPGQGVGYEQYF; DNA: TGTGCCAGCAGCGCAGGTCCCCCGGGGCAGGGGGTAGGCTACGAGCAGTACTTC
V: TRBV6-2/TRBV6-3; D: TRBD1; size: -; J: TRBJ1-4; CDR3: CASSKDRGTTNEKLFF; DNA: TGTGCCAGCAGTAAGGACAGGGGGACGACTAATGAAAAACTGTTTTTT
V: TRBV6-1; D: -; size: -; J: TRBJ1-1; CDR3: CASSEALQGTEAFF; DNA: TGTGCCAGCAGTGAAGCGCTTCAGGGAACTGAAGCTTTCTTT
V: TRBV28; D: TRBD1; size: -; J: TRBJ2-2; CDR3: CATDRGSPTGELFF; DNA: TGTGCCACAGACAGGGGAAGTCCCACCGGGGAGCTGTTTTTT
V: TRBV12-3/TRBV12-4; D: TRBD1; size: once; J: TRBJ1-1; CDR3: CASSGQMNTEAFF; DNA: TGTGCCAGCTCGGGACAGATGAACACTGAAGCTTTCTTT
V: TRBV3-1/TRBV3-2; D: -; size: -; J: TRBJ1-1; CDR3: CASSQDRGAVTEAFF; DNA: TGTGCCAGCAGCCAAGACAGGGGCGCGGTGACTGAAGCTTTCTTT
V: TRBV7-2; D: TRBD2; size: -; J: TRBJ2-1; CDR3: CASSLGGSGRVYNEQFF; DNA: TGTGCCAGCAGCTTAGGGGGTAGCGGGAGGGTATACAATGAGCAGTTCTTC
V: TRBV29-1; D: -; size: -; J: TRBJ2-3; CDR3: CSVIRDSRLQYF; DNA: TGCAGCGTGATCCGGGACTCCCGTCTGCAGTATTTT
V: TRBV27; D: -; size: -; J: TRBJ2-7; CDR3: CASSSQIGSYEQYF; DNA: TGTGCCAGCAGCTCACAGATTGGCTCCTACGAGCAGTACTTC
V: TRBV18; D: TRBD1; size: few; J: TRBJ1-1; CDR3: CASSPSTGGTEAFF; DNA: TGTGCCAGCTCACCCTCGACAGGGGGCACTGAAGCTTTCTTT